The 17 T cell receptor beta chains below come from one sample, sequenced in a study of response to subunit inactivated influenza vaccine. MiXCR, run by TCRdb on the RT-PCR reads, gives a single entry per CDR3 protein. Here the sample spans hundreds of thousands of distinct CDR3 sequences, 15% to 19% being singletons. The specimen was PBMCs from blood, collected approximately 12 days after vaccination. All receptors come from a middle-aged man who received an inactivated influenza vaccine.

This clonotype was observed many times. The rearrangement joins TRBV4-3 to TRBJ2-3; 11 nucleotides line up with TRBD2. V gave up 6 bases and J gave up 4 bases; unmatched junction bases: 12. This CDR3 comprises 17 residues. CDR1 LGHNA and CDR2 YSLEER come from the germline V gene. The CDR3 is CASRPGALAGAADTQYF. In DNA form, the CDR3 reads TGCGCCAGCAGACCTGGGGCACTAGCGGGGGCCGCAGATACGCAGTATTTT.

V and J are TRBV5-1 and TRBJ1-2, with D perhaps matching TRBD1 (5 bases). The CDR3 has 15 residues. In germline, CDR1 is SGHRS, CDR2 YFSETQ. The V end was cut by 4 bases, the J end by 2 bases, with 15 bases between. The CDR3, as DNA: TGCGCCAGCAGCCCCGGGGACGGACGAAACTATGGCTACACCTTC. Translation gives CASSPGDGRNYGYTF.

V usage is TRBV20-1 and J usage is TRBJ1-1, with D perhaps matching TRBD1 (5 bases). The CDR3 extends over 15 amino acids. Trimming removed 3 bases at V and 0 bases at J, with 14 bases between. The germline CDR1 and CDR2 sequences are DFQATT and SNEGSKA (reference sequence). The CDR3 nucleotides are TGCAGTGCTAGGGCAGGGCAGCGCATGAACACTGAAGCTTTCTTT. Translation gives CSARAGQRMNTEAFF.

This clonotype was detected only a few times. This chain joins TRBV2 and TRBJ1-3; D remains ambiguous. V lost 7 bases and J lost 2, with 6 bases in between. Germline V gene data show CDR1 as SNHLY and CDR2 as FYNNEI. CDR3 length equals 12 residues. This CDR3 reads CASNLAGNTIYF. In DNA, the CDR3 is TGTGCCAGCAACTTAGCTGGAAACACCATATATTTT.

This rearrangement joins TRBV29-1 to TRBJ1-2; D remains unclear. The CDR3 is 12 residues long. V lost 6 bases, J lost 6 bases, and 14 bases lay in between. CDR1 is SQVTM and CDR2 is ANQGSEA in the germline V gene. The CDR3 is CSVLMRTDGYTF. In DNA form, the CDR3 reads TGCAGCGTCCTCATGAGGACTGATGGCTACACCTTC.

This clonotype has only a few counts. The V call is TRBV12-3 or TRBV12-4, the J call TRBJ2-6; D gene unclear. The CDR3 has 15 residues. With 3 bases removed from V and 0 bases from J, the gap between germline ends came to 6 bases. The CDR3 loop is CASSFLFSGANVLTF. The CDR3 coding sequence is TGTGCCAGCAGTTTTCTGTTCTCTGGGGCCAACGTCCTGACTTTC.

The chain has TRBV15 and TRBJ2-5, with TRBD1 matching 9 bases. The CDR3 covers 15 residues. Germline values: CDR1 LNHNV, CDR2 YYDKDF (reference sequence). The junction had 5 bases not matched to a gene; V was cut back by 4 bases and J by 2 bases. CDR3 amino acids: CATSMDRGVQETQYF. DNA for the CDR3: TGTGCCACCAGCATGGACAGGGGAGTTCAAGAGACCCAGTACTTC.

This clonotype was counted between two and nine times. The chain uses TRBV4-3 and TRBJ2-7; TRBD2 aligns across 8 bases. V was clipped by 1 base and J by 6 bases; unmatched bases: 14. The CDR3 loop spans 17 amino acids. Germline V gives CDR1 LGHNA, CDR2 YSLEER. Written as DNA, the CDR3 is TGCGCCAGCAGCCAAGTGGGAGCGGGACTAGAGAGACGCGAGCAGTACTTC. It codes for CASSQVGAGLERREQYF.

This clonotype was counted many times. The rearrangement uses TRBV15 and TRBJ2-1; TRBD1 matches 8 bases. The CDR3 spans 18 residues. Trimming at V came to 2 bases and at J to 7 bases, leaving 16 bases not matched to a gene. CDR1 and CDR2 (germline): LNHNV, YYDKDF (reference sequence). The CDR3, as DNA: TGTGCCACCAGCAGAACAACACGCCAGGGGGCGAGTGGGAATGAGCAGTTCTTC. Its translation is CATSRTTRQGASGNEQFF.

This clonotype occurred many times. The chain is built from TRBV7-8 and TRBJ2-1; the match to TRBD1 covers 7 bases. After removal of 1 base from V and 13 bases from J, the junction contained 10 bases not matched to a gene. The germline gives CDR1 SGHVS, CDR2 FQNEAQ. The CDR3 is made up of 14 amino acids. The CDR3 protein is CASSLGRTGGIQFF. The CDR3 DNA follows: TGTGCCAGCAGCTTAGGTCGGACAGGTGGGATTCAGTTCTTC.

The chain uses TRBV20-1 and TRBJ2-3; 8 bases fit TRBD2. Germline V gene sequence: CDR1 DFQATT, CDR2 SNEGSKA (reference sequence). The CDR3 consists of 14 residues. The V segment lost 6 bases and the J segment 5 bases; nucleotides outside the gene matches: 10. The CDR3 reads CSAPPARGGDTQYF. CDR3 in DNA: TGCAGTGCCCCCCCGGCCCGGGGGGGAGATACGCAGTATTTT.

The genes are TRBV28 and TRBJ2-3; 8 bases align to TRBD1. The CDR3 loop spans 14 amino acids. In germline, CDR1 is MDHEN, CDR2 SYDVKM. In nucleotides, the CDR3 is TGTGGCGGACAGGGTCCAGCATCCACAGATACGCAGTATTTT. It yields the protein CGGQGPASTDTQYF.

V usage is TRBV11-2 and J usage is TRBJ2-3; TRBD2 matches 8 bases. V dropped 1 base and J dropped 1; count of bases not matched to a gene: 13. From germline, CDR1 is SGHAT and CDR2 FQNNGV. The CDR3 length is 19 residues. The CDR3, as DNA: TGTGCCAGCAGCTTAGGAGGGTTCGGGGGGGACATTGGCACAGATACGCAGTATTTT. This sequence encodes CASSLGGFGGDIGTDTQYF.

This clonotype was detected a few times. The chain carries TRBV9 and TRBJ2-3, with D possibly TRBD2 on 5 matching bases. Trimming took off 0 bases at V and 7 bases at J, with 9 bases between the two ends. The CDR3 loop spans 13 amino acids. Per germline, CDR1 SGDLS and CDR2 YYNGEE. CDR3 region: CASSVDGVNTQYF. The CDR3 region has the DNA TGTGCCAGCAGCGTAGACGGGGTTAATACGCAGTATTTT.

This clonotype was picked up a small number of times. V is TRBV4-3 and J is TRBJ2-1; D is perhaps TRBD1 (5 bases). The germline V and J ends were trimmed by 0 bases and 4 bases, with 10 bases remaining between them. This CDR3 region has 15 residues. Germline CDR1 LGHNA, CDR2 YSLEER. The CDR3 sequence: CASSQESDIYNEQFF. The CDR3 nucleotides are TGCGCCAGCAGCCAAGAATCGGACATATACAATGAGCAGTTCTTC.

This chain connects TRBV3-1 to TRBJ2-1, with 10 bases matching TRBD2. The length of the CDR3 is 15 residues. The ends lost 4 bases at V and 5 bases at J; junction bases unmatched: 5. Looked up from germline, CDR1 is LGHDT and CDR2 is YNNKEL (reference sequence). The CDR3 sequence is CASSLAGGLDNEQFF. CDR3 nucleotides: TGTGCCAGCAGCCTAGCGGGAGGCCTCGACAATGAGCAGTTCTTC.

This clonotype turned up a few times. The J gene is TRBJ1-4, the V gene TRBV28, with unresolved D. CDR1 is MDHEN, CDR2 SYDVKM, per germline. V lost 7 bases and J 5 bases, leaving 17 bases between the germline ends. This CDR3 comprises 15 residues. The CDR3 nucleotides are TGTGCCAGCACTTACGAGGACGGATGGAATGAAAAACTGTTTTTT. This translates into CASTYEDGWNEKLFF.